This TCR beta chain appears in the sequencing data of a study of regulatory T cells in long-lasting Graves disease. At the level of the study: For a period under 3 months, newly diagnosed Graves' patients had taken antithyroid drugs.

This clonotype was seen many times. The antigen is undetermined. Broader study findings: For persistent Graves' patients, TCR diversity was lower than for newly diagnosed ones. TRBV28, TRBJ1-2 and TRBJ2-5 were favored in persistent disease.

Time point meaning: newly diagnosed GD, antithyroid drugs for less than 3 months. Extracted PBMC RNA gave rise to the TCR library. Graves' disease was diagnosed by American Thyroid Association guidelines. With iRepertoire HTBI primers and Arm-PCR of CDR3 regions, TCR beta libraries were built. TCRdb re-derived calls from the multiplex PCR reads in MiXCR, one entry per CDR3 protein. Among 300,000 to 400,000 distinct CDR3 sequences listed, about 16% were seen once. The V gene lost 5 bases and the J gene lost 10 bases, with 21 bases spanning the gap. Germline CDR1 reads LGHNA; CDR2 reads YNFKEQ. The CDR3 contains 15 residues.

This chain joins TRBV4-2 and TRBJ1-5; D gene ambiguous. This receptor was identified in a female donor with Graves disease. The sample in question was peripheral blood mononuclear cells (PBMCs), obtained at new diagnosis, from a patient treated with antithyroid drugs. The CDR3 nucleotides are TGTGCCAGCAGCTCGGCAGGCTTAATCATTAGCCCCCAGCATTTT. Its translation: CASSSAGLIISPQHF.